This TCR beta chain derives from a study of shared clonotypes between healthy human individuals. Study overall: Each donor's CD4 naive and CD4 memory cells filled three plates apiece, CD8 naive two, and CD8 memory one.

Method: immunoSEQ multiplex PCR; TCRdb's copy keeps in-frame clones and lacks some. The sample carries fewer than 2.5 million clones, roughly 93% recorded once. On this clone itself: Antigen: not known.

The CDR3 is made up of 12 amino acids. Germline V gene data show CDR1 as SGDLS and CDR2 as YYNGEE. V lost 1 base and J lost 13, with 13 bases in between. General study points: Few donors restricted represented genetic and exposure-history diversity.

The sequence came from a man in his late teens or twenties in good health. Some clones in this sample may be carry-over from other donors' samples. The sample taken for sequencing was naive CD4+ T cells from PBMCs. Subset noted: CD45RA+ positively selected. The rearrangement uses TRBV9 and TRBJ2-3; D is perhaps TRBD2 (5 bases). The CDR3 nucleotides are TGTGCCAGCAGCGTAAGCGGAGAAAGGGAGTATTTT. Protein sequence: CASSVSGEREYF.